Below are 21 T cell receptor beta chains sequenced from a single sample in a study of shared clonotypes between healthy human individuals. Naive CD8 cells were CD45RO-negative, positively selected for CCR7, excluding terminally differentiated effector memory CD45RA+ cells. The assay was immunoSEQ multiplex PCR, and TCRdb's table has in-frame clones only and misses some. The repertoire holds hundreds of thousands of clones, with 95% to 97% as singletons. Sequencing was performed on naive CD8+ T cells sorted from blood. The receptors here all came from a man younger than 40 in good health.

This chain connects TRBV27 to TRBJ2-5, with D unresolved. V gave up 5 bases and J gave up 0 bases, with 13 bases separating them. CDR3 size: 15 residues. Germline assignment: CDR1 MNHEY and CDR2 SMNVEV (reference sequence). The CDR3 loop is CASSRFRRYQETQYF. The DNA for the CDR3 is TGTGCCAGCAGTCGCTTTCGACGGTACCAAGAGACCCAGTACTTC.

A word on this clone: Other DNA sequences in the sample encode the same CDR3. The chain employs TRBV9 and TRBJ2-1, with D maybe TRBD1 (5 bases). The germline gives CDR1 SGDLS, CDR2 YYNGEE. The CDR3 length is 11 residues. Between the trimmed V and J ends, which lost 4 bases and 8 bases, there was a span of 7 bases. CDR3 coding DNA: TGTGCCAGCAGCTGGGGCGATGAGCAGTTCTTC. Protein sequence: CASSWGDEQFF.

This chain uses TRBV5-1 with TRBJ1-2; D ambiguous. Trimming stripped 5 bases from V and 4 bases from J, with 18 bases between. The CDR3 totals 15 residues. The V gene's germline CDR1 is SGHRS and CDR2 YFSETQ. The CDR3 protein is CASSQSVALGYGYTF. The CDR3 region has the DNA TGCGCCAGCAGTCAGTCTGTCGCTCTAGGCTATGGCTACACCTTC.

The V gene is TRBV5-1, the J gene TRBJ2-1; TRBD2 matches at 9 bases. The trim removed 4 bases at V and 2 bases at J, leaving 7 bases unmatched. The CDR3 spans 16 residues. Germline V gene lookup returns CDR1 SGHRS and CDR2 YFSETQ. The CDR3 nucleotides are TGCGCCAGCAGCCCAGGACTAGCGTCCCCCTACAATGAGCAGTTCTTC. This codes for CASSPGLASPYNEQFF. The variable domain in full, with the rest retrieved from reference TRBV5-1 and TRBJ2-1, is KAGVTQTPRYLIKTRGQQVTLSCSPISGHRSVSWYQQTPGQGLQFLFEYFSETQRNKGNFPGRFSGRQFSNSRSEMNVSTLELGDSALYLCASSPGLASPYNEQFFGPGTRLTVL.

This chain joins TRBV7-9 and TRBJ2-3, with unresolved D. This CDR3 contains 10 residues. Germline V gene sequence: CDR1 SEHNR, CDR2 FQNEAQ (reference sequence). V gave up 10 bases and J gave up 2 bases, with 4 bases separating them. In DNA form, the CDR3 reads TGTGCCACCTCCACAGATACGCAGTATTTT. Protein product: CATSTDTQYF.

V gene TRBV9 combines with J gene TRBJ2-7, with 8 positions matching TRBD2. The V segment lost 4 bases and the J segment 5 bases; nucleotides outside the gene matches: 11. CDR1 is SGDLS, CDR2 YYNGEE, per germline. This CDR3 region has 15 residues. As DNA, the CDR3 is TGTGCCAGCAGCCCACTGGACGGGAGGGAAGACGAGCAGTACTTC. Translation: CASSPLDGREDEQYF. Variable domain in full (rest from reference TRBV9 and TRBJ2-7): DSGVTQTPKHLITATGQRVTLRCSPRSGDLSVYWYQQSLDQGLQFLIQYYNGEERAKGNILERFSAQQFPDLHSELNLSSLELGDSALYFCASSPLDGREDEQYFGPGTRLTVT.

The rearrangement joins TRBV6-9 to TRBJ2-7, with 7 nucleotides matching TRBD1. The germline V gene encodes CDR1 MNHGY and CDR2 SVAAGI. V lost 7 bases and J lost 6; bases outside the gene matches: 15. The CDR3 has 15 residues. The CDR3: CASTKETGRYCEQYF. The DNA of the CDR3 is TGTGCCAGCACCAAGGAGACAGGGCGATATTGCGAGCAGTACTTC.

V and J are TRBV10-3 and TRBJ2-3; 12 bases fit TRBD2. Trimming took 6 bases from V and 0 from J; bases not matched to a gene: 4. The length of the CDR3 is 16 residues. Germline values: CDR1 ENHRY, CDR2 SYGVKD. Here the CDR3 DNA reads TGTGCCATCAGGGTCGGGACTAGCGGGAGCACAGATACGCAGTATTTT. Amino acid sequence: CAIRVGTSGSTDTQYF.

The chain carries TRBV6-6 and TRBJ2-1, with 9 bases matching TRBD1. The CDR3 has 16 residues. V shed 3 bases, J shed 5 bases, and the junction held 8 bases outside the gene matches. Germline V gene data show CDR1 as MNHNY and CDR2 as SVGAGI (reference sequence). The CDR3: CASSYTVGQGDNEQFF. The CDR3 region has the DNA TGTGCCAGCAGTTATACGGTGGGACAGGGCGACAATGAGCAGTTCTTC.

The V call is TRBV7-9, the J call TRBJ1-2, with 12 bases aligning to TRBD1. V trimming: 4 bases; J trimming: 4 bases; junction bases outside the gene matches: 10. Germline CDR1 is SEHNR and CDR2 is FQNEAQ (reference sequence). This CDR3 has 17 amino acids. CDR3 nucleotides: TGTGCCAGCAGCTCCCGGGACAGGGGGCGATCTCTCTATGGCTACACCTTC. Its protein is CASSSRDRGRSLYGYTF. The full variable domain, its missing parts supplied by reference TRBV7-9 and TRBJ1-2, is DTGVSQNPRHKITKRGQNVTFRCDPISEHNRLYWYRQTLGQGPEFLTYFQNEAQLEKSRLLSDRFSAERPKGSFSTLEIQRTEQGDSAMYLCASSSRDRGRSLYGYTFGSGTRLTVV.

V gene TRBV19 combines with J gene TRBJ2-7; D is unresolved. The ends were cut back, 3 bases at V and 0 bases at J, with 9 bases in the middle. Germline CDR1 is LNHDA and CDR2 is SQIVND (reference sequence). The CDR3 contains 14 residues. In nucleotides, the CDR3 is TGTGCCAGTAGTATCACACAAAGCTCCTACGAGCAGTACTTC. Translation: CASSITQSSYEQYF.

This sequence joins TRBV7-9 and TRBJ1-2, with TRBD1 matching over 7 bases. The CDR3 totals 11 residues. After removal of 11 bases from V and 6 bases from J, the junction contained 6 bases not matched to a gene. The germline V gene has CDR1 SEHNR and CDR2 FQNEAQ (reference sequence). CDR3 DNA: TGTGCCGGGGAGGGGGCGGATGGCTACACCTTC. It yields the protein CAGEGADGYTF.

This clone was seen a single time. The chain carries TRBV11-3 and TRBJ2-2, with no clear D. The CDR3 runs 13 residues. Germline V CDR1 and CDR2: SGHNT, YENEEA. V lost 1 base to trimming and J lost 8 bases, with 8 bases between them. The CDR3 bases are TGTGCCAGCAGCTTAGGTCTAGGTGGGGAGCTGTTTTTT. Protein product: CASSLGLGGELFF.

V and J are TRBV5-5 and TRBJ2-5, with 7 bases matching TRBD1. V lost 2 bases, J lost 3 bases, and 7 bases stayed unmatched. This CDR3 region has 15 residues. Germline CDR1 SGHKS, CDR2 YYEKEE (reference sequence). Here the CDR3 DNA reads TGTGCCAGCAGCTTTCTCTGGACAGGAGAAGAGACCCAGTACTTC. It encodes CASSFLWTGEETQYF.

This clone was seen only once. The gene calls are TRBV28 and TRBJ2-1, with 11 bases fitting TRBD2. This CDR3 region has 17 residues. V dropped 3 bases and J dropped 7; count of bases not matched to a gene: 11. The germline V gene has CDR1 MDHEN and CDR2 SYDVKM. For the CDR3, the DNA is TGTGCCAGCAGTTTTGGGAAAGGGGGACTAGCGGAGAATGAGCAGTTCTTC. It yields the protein CASSFGKGGLAENEQFF.

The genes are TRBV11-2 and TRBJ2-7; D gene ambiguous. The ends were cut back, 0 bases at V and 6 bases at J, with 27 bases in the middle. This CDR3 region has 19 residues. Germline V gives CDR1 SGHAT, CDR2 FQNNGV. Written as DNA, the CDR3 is TGTGCCAGCAGCTTAGATTCTTTCGGCGGCAGTCCGACCCTCGTCGAGCAGTACTTC. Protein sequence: CASSLDSFGGSPTLVEQYF.

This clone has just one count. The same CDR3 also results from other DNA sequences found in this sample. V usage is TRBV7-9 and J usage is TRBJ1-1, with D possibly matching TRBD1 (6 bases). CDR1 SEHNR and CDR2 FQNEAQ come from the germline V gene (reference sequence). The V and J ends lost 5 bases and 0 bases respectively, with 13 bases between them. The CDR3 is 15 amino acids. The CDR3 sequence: CASSPPGGMNTEAFF. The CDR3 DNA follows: TGTGCCAGCAGCCCCCCTGGGGGCATGAACACTGAAGCTTTCTTT.

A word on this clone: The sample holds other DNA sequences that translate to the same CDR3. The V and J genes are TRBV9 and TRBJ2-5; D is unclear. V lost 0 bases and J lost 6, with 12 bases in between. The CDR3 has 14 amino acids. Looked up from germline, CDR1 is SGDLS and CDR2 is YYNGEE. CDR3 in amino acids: CASSVGVSPQTQYF. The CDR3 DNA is TGTGCCAGCAGCGTAGGTGTCAGTCCCCAGACCCAGTACTTC. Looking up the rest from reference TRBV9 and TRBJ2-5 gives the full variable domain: DSGVTQTPKHLITATGQRVTLRCSPRSGDLSVYWYQQSLDQGLQFLIQYYNGEERAKGNILERFSAQQFPDLHSELNLSSLELGDSALYFCASSVGVSPQTQYFGPGTRLLVL.

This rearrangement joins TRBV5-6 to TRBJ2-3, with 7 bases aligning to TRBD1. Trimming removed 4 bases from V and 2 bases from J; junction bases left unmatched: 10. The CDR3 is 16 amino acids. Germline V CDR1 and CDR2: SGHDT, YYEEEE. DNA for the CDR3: TGTGCCAGCAGCAGGGGACAGTTTTTTTCCACAGATACGCAGTATTTT. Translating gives CASSRGQFFSTDTQYF. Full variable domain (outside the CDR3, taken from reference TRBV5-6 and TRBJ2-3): DAGVTQSPTHLIKTRGQQVTLRCSPKSGHDTVSWYQQALGQGPQFIFQYYEEEERQRGNFPDRFSGHQFPNYSSELNVNALLLGDSALYLCASSRGQFFSTDTQYFGPGTRLTVL.

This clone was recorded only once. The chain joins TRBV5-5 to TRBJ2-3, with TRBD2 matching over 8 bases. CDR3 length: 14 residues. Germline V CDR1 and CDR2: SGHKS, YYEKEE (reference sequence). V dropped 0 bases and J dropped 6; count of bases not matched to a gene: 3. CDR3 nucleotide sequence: TGTGCCAGCAGCTTGGCCGGGGGGGCGGATACGCAGTATTTT. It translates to CASSLAGGADTQYF.

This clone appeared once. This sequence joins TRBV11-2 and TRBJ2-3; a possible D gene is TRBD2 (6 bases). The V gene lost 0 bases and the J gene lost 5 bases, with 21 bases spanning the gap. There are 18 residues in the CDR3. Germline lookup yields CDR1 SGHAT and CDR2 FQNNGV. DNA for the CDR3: TGTGCCAGCAGCTTAGATCTGTTGGGGGGAGAGTCCGGAGATACGCAGTATTTT. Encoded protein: CASSLDLLGGESGDTQYF.